The 10 T cell receptor beta chains presented below share a single source sample, sequenced in a study of pediatric ulcerative colitis. Profiled with immunoSEQ multiplex PCR; TCRdb holds only in-frame clones, not every one. The sample contains about 36,000 clones, around four fifths of which appear only once. The specimen sequenced was blood. The receptors come from a girl between 10 and 17 years old with moderate ulcerative colitis.

The rearrangement links TRBV7-9 to TRBJ2-7; maybe TRBD1 (5 bases). The CDR3 consists of 15 residues. V was clipped by 6 bases and J by 5 bases, with 20 bases between them. CDR1 is SEHNR, CDR2 FQNEAQ, per germline (reference sequence). The CDR3 is CASSQIGQGSHEQYF. The CDR3, as DNA: TGTGCCAGCAGTCAGATCGGTCAGGGATCCCACGAGCAGTACTTC. Full variable domain (outside the CDR3, taken from reference TRBV7-9 and TRBJ2-7): DTGVSQNPRHKITKRGQNVTFRCDPISEHNRLYWYRQTLGQGPEFLTYFQNEAQLEKSRLLSDRFSAERPKGSFSTLEIQRTEQGDSAMYLCASSQIGQGSHEQYFGPGTRLTVT.

This clone was seen just once. The CDR3 protein is CASSYSPAGRDGYTF. Here the CDR3 DNA reads TGTGCCAGCAGTTACTCTCCAGCGGGGCGGGATGGCTACACCTTC. The rearrangement joins TRBV6-5 to TRBJ1-2; a weak D match, TRBD1 (5 bases). The CDR3 runs to 15 residues. Trimming cost V 0 bases and J 6 bases, with 14 bases left between them. CDR1 MNHEY and CDR2 SVGAGI come from the germline V gene.

V usage is TRBV15 and J usage is TRBJ1-5, with 9 nucleotides matching TRBD1. The CDR3 totals 19 residues. The germline gives CDR1 LNHNV, CDR2 YYDKDF (reference sequence). Losses at the gene ends were 3 bases for V and 9 bases for J; bases not matched to a gene: 21. The CDR3 here is CATSRDRFHGTGSNLPQHF. In nucleotides, the CDR3 is TGTGCCACCAGCAGGGATAGATTTCACGGGACAGGGTCCAATTTGCCCCAGCATTTT.

The chain has TRBV25-1 and TRBJ2-5; 11 bases map to TRBD2. V dropped 6 bases and J dropped 5; count of bases not matched to a gene: 8. Germline lookup yields CDR1 MGHDK and CDR2 SYGVNS. The CDR3 runs 15 residues. CDR3 coding DNA: TGTGCCAGCAGCCTTGGTAGCGGGAGGGTTGAGACCCAGTACTTC. Amino acid sequence: CASSLGSGRVETQYF.

J is TRBJ1-2 and V is TRBV14; D gene ambiguous. The V end lost 1 base, the J end lost 2 bases, and 11 bases lay between the germline ends. The CDR3 totals 15 residues. Germline-derived CDR1 and CDR2 are SGHDN and FVKESK. The CDR3 DNA reads TGTGCCAGCAGCCAAGGAACCACACCGAACTATGGCTACACCTTC. This sequence encodes CASSQGTTPNYGYTF.

This clone turned up a few times. V gene TRBV30 combines with J gene TRBJ1-5; no clear D. Germline values: CDR1 GTSNPN, CDR2 SVGIG (reference sequence). CDR3 size: 15 residues. V lost 0 bases and J lost 2, with 11 bases in between. The CDR3 coding sequence is TGTGCCTGGAGTGTACCCTCGGCGGGCAATCAGCCCCAGCATTTT. It translates to CAWSVPSAGNQPQHF.

The rearrangement joins TRBV2 to TRBJ1-2; tentatively, D is TRBD1 (5 bases). The CDR3 consists of 13 residues. The V end lost 5 bases, the J end lost 4 bases, and 11 bases lay between the germline ends. Germline V gives CDR1 SNHLY, CDR2 FYNNEI. In DNA form, the CDR3 reads TGTGCCAGCAGTTTTGACAGAATCTATGGCTACACCTTC. This translates into CASSFDRIYGYTF.

This clone was seen a single time. CDR3 in amino acids: CASSLARNLNTEAFF. In DNA, the CDR3 is TGTGCCAGCAGCTTAGCCCGGAACCTGAACACTGAAGCTTTCTTT. The chain uses TRBV7-2 and TRBJ1-1; D gene ambiguous. Germline CDR1 reads SGHTA; CDR2 reads FQGNSA. Trimming removed 0 bases from V and 0 bases from J, with 8 bases in between. This CDR3 spans 15 amino acids. Together with reference TRBV7-2 and TRBJ1-1, the CDR3 gives the full variable domain: GAGVSQSPSNKVTEKGKDVELRCDPISGHTALYWYRQSLGQGLEFLIYFQGNSAPDKSGLPSDRFSAERTGGSVSTLTIQRTQQEDSAVYLCASSLARNLNTEAFFGQGTRLTVV.

This sequence joins TRBV28 and TRBJ2-7, with TRBD1 matching 11 bases. After removal of 2 bases from V and 5 bases from J, the junction contained 5 bases not matched to a gene. Germline assignment: CDR1 MDHEN and CDR2 SYDVKM. The CDR3 consists of 15 residues. CDR3 region: CASSLGTGGSHEQYF. Written as DNA, the CDR3 is TGTGCCAGCAGTTTAGGGACAGGGGGTTCCCACGAGCAGTACTTC.

V is TRBV7-9 and J is TRBJ2-6, with D unresolved. Germline V gives CDR1 SEHNR, CDR2 FQNEAQ (reference sequence). This CDR3 comprises 14 residues. V lost 4 bases and J lost 2, with 6 bases in between. The CDR3 nucleotides are TGTGCCAGCAGCTCAACCGCTGGGGCCAACGTCCTGACTTTC. Amino acid sequence: CASSSTAGANVLTF. The full variable domain, with the rest looked up from reference TRBV7-9 and TRBJ2-6, is DTGVSQNPRHKITKRGQNVTFRCDPISEHNRLYWYRQTLGQGPEFLTYFQNEAQLEKSRLLSDRFSAERPKGSFSTLEIQRTEQGDSAMYLCASSSTAGANVLTFGAGSRLTVL.